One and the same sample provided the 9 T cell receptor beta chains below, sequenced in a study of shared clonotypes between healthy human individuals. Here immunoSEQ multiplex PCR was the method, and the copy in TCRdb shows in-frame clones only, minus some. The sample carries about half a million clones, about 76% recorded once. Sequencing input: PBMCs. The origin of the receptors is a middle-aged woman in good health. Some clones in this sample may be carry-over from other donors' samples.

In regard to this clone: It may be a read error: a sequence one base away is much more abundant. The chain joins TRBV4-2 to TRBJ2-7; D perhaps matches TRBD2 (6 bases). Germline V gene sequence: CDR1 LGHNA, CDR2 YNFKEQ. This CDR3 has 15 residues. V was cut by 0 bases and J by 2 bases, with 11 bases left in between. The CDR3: CASSQDSSGPYEQYF. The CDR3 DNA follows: TGTGCCAGCAGCCAAGATTCCAGCGGGCCCTACGAGCAGTACTTC.

The CDR3 spells CASRRTAREKLFF. The DNA of the CDR3 is TGTGCCAGCAGACGGACAGCTAGAGAAAAACTGTTTTTT. The chain joins TRBV28 to TRBJ1-4; the D gene is possibly TRBD1 (6 bases). CDR1 MDHEN and CDR2 SYDVKM come from the germline V gene. The CDR3 has 13 amino acids. Between the trimmed V and J ends, which lost 6 bases and 8 bases, there was a span of 13 bases. Using reference TRBV28 and TRBJ1-4 for the parts outside the CDR3, the full variable domain is DVKVTQSSRYLVKRTGEKVFLECVQDMDHENMFWYRQDPGLGLRLIYFSYDVKMKEKGDIPEGYSVSREKKERFSLILESASTNQTSMYLCASRRTAREKLFFGSGTQLSVL.

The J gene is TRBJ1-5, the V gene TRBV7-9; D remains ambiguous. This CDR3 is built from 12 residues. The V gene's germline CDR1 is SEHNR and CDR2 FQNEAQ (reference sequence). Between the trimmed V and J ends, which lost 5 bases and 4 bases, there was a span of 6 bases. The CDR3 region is CASSPQNQPQHF. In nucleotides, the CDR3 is TGTGCCAGCAGCCCGCAAAATCAGCCCCAGCATTTT.

The CDR3 bases are TGTGCCAGCAGTGACGTTGGACTAGCGGGAGAAGGGCAAGAGACCCAGTACTTC. It is translated as CASSDVGLAGEGQETQYF. The V call is TRBV25-1, the J call TRBJ2-5, with 13 nucleotides matching TRBD2. The trim removed 3 bases at V and 2 bases at J, leaving 9 bases unmatched. In germline, CDR1 is MGHDK, CDR2 SYGVNS. The CDR3 totals 18 residues.

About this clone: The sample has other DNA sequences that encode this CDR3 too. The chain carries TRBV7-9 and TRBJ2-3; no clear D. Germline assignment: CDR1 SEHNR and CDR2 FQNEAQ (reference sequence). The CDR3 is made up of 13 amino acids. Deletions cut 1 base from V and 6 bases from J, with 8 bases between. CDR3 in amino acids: CASSLVGSDTQYF. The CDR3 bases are TGTGCCAGCAGCTTAGTGGGGTCTGATACGCAGTATTTT.

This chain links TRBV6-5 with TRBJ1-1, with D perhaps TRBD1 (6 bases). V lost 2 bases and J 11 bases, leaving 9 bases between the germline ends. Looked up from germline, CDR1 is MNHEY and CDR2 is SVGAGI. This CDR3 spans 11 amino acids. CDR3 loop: CASSYGTLAFF. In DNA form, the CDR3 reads TGTGCCAGCAGTTACGGGACACTGGCTTTCTTT.

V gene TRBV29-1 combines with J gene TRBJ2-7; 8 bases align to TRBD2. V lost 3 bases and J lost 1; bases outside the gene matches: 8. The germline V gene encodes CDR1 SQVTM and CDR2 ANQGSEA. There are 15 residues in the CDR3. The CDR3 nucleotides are TGCAGCGTTGATTTCAGCGGGAGAGGATCCTACGAGCAGTACTTC. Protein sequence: CSVDFSGRGSYEQYF.

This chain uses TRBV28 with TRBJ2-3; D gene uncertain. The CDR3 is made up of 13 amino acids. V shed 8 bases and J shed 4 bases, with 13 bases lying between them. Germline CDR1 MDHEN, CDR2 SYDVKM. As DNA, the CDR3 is TGTGCCAGCTCCCCGCCCCCCGCAGATACGCAGTATTTT. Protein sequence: CASSPPPADTQYF.

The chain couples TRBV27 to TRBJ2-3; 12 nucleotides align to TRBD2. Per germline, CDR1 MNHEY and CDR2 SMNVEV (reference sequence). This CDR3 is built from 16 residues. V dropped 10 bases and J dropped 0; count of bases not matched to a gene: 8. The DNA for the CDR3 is TGTGCCACCAAACGTGGGACTAGCGGGAGCACAGATACGCAGTATTTT. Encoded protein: CATKRGTSGSTDTQYF.